This T cell receptor beta chain was documented in a study of neurological immune-mediated disorders. Study-level points and caveats: The multiple sclerosis repertoire cluster had no association with any clinical or MRI feature. When the repertoires were grouped phylogenetically, those of 18 of the 34 multiple sclerosis patients came together in a single cluster of related CDR3 sequences, which points to a possible repertoire-level signature.

Regarding this clonotype: Its antigen is currently unknown.

Synthesis of cDNA was accomplished via 5'RACE employing 10-nucleotide random UMIs. Sequencing of 15-18 subjects in each run yielded over 190 million TCR-beta sequences. MiXCR, run by TCRdb on the 5' RACE reads, gives a single entry per CDR3 protein. The data hold approximately 80,000 distinct CDR3 sequences, with roughly 4.5% observed a single time. Indicated time point: longitudinal time-point 3. The CDR3 length is 14 residues. Trimming pared 3 bases from V and 3 bases from J, leaving 9 bases between. The germline CDR1 and CDR2 sequences are LNHDA and SQIVND (reference sequence). The source material was PBMCs. This receptor was identified in a woman aged 60-75 years with multiple sclerosis. V usage is TRBV19 and J usage is TRBJ2-1; D perhaps matches TRBD1 (5 bases). The CDR3 loop is CASSMARDYNEQFF. The CDR3 DNA reads as TGTGCCAGTAGTATGGCCAGGGACTACAATGAGCAGTTCTTC.